This is a list of T cell receptor beta chains from one sample in a study of tumor-infiltrating lymphocytes in primary liver carcinoma. TCRdb analysed the multiplex PCR reads with MiXCR anew, one entry per CDR3 protein. Of more than 100,000 distinct CDR3 sequences in the sample, approximately 70% are singletons; the top ten hold around 9.7%. The specimen sequenced was liver tumor tissue from sampling region 1. Every receptor here comes from a woman aged 55-69 years with primary liver carcinoma and hepatitis B virus infection. Each CDR3 is given with its conserved first and last residue. A D gene is named only where the DNA matches it firmly. Size tells how often a clone was seen (once, few, many) or the class of an expanded clone, and some rows leave it out.

d_call,j_call,v_call,clone_size,cdr3_length,cdr3_nt,cdr3_aa
TRBD1,TRBJ1-1,TRBV5-1,many,18,TGCGCCAGCAGCTTGCGCGCACAGGGGACGAGTGGGAACACTGAAGCTTTCTTT,CASSLRAQGTSGNTEAFF
.,TRBJ2-3,TRBV4-1,.,16,TGCGCTAGCAGCCTCTCCGGAGGACCTAGCAGAGATACGCAGTATTTT,CASSLSGGPSRDTQYF
.,TRBJ2-7,TRBV11-2,.,12,TGTGCCAGCGATGGAGTCCTCTACGAGCAGTACTTC,CASDGVLYEQYF
.,TRBJ1-2,TRBV28,.,14,TGTGCCAGCAGTTTCGGACTAGATAACTATGGCTACACCTTC,CASSFGLDNYGYTF
TRBD2,TRBJ2-1,TRBV12-5,many,16,TGTGCTAGTGGTTTGAACGGATGGGAGGGCCTGAATGAGCAGTTCTTC,CASGLNGWEGLNEQFF
TRBD2,TRBJ2-1,TRBV18,.,13,TGTGCCAGCTCGCCGGGACTAGCAAATGAGCAGTTCTTC,CASSPGLANEQFF
TRBD2,TRBJ2-2,TRBV6-5,few,18,TGTGCCAGTAGTTCGACTAGCGGGAGGGCCTGGCGCACACGGGAGCTGTTTTTT,CASSSTSGRAWRTRELFF
.,TRBJ2-7,TRBV11-2,.,13,TGTGCCAACAGTTCCGGGCAGTCCTACGAGCAATACTTC,CANSSGQSYEQYF
.,TRBJ1-1,TRBV7-3,.,14,TGTGCCAGCAGCTCGTTAGGGGGGGGCACTGAAGCTTTCTTT,CASSSLGGGTEAFF
TRBD1,TRBJ2-7,TRBV6-5,few,16,TGTGCCAGCAGCTTACCCCTGGGGACAGGGGGCTACGAGCAGTACTTC,CASSLPLGTGGYEQYF
TRBD1,TRBJ2-5,TRBV29-1,.,12,TGCAGGGTTGACAGGGGGACGGAGACACGGTACTTC,CRVDRGTETRYF
TRBD2,TRBJ2-4,TRBV4-1,many,20,TGCGCCAGCAGCCAAGGTGGGACTAGCGGGAGGGCCGGGGCCAAAAACATTCAGTACTTC,CASSQGGTSGRAGAKNIQYF
TRBD1,TRBJ1-1,TRBV6-2/TRBV6-3,.,11,TGTGCCAGCAGGGGACAGGCCGAAGCCTTCTTT,CASRGQAEAFF
TRBD2,TRBJ2-5,TRBV7-8,.,16,TGTGCCAGCAGCTTATGGGCTAGCGGGAGCCAAGAGGCCCAGTACTTC,CASSLWASGSQEAQYF
.,TRBJ2-7,TRBV28,.,14,TGTGCCAGCAGCAGTAGCGAGGAGTGGGACGAGCAGTACTTC,CASSSSEEWDEQYF
.,TRBJ2-3,TRBV5-1,.,14,TGCGCCAGCAGCTCCCGGTCCAGGACAGATACGCAGTATTTT,CASSSRSRTDTQYF
.,TRBJ2-2,TRBV10-3,.,17,TGTGCCATCAGTCGACAAGGCCATAAATCGATGACCGGGGAGCTGTTTTTT,CAISRQGHKSMTGELFF
.,TRBJ2-3,TRBV11-3,.,13,TGTTTCAGCAGCTTAGGCCCCACAGATACGCAGTATTTT,CFSSLGPTDTQYF
.,TRBJ1-3,TRBV5-6,.,16,TGTGCCAGCAGCCGGCCCACGGGATCCTCGGGAAACACCATAGATTTT,CASSRPTGSSGNTIDF
TRBD1,TRBJ2-2,TRBV5-8,few,16,TGTGCCAGCAGCTTCATTTTACAGGGGGCTACCGGGGAGCTGTTTTTT,CASSFILQGATGELFF
.,TRBJ1-2,TRBV13,once,14,TGTGCCAGCAGCCTTACAGGGTTTGTCTATGGCTACACCTTC,CASSLTGFVYGYTF
TRBD2,TRBJ2-7,TRBV29-1,.,16,TGCAGCGTGAACCAGGGACTAGCGGGAATTTTATACGAACAGTACTTC,CSVNQGLAGILYEQYF
.,TRBJ2-6,TRBV11-1,.,15,TGTGCCAGCAGTTTACATGGGGTTGGGGCCAACGTCCTGGCTTTC,CASSLHGVGANVLAF
.,TRBJ1-1,TRBV28,.,13,.,CASSWGQGTEVFF
TRBD1,TRBJ2-7,TRBV10-1,many,14,TGCGCCATCCCTCTCCGGGACAGGGACTACGAGCAGTACTTC,CAIPLRDRDYEQYF
.,TRBJ1-6,TRBV11-2,once,13,TGTGCCACCAGATTTGTAATGAATTCACCCCTCCATTTT,CATRFVMNSPLHF
.,TRBJ2-4,TRBV6-1,many,16,TGTGCCAGCAGTGATAGGGCTGGGCGTAGGAAAAACATTCAGTACTTC,CASSDRAGRRKNIQYF
.,TRBJ2-1,TRBV12-3/TRBV12-4,.,16,TGTGCCAGCAGTGCCTTTGGGTCTAGTGGGAGTCATGAGCAGCTCTTC,CASSAFGSSGSHEQLF
.,TRBJ2-5,TRBV11-2,.,11,TGTGCCAGCAGCTTGGTGGAGACCCAGTGGTTC,CASSLVETQWF
TRBD2,TRBJ2-7,TRBV6-5,many,16,TGTGCCAGCAGCCGATATAGCGGGAGCCCTCGGTACGAGCAGTACTTC,CASSRYSGSPRYEQYF
.,TRBJ2-3,TRBV20-1,.,16,TGCAGTGCTAGAGATCCCGCGGGATGGGGCACAGATACGCAGTATTTT,CSARDPAGWGTDTQYF
TRBD1,TRBJ2-2,TRBV5-1,.,20,TGCGCCAGCAGCCCAGGGGCCGTTCCGGGACAGGGGGCCATGACCGGGGAACTGTTTTTT,CASSPGAVPGQGAMTGELFF
TRBD1,TRBJ2-1,TRBV7-8,few,14,TGTGCCAGCAGCTTAGGACAGGGTCTGAATGAGCAGTTCTTC,CASSLGQGLNEQFF
.,TRBJ2-2,TRBV30,.,12,TGTGCCTGGAGTGGAGTCACCGGGGAGCTGTTTTTT,CAWSGVTGELFF
TRBD2,TRBJ2-5,TRBV28,.,14,TGTGCCAGCAGTCCCAGAGCGGGAGGAGAGACCCAGTACTTC,CASSPRAGGETQYF
.,TRBJ1-2,TRBV29-1,large,14,TGCAGCGTTGCCCGGGGGACGGGCGCTCGCGGCTACACCTTC,CSVARGTGARGYTF
TRBD1,TRBJ1-5,TRBV10-3,.,14,TGTGTCATCAGTGAAACAGGGGGGGGTCAGCCCCAGCATTTT,CVISETGGGQPQHF
.,TRBJ2-1,TRBV11-2,.,14,TGTGCCAGAAGCCCCCGGGGCCCCTACAATGAGCGGTTCTTC,CARSPRGPYNERFF
.,TRBJ2-1,TRBV29-1,once,14,TGCAGCGTTTCCGGGCCCAACTCCTACAATGAGCAGCTCTTC,CSVSGPNSYNEQLF
.,TRBJ2-2,TRBV6-6,many,13,TGTGCCAGCAGTTACTCGAGGGCCGGGGAGCTGTTTTTT,CASSYSRAGELFF
TRBD2,TRBJ2-5,TRBV11-2,.,14,TGTGCCAGCAGGGCGCGGGAGGCACAATGGACCCAGTACTTC,CASRAREAQWTQYF
.,TRBJ2-1,TRBV28,.,12,TGTGCCAGCAGACGGCGGGGCAATGGGCAGTTCTTC,CASRRRGNGQFF
TRBD2,TRBJ2-3,TRBV12-3/TRBV12-4,many,16,TGTGCCAGCACCCCTCGACTGCGGGAGGGGACCGATACGCAGTATTTT,CASTPRLREGTDTQYF
TRBD2,TRBJ2-2,TRBV9,.,14,TGTGCCTCCCGAACAGAGGGAGGGACCGGGGAGCTGTTTTTT,CASRTEGGTGELFF
.,TRBJ2-3,TRBV28,.,15,TGTGCCAGCAGCTCGGCAGGGGGAGGCACAGATACGCAGTGTTTT,CASSSAGGGTDTQCF
.,TRBJ2-2,TRBV11-2,.,14,TGTGCCAGCCATCTGTCGAGGAACACCGGGGAGCTGTTTTTT,CASHLSRNTGELFF
TRBD2,TRBJ2-3,TRBV5-1,.,15,TGCGGCTGTGCTACTAGCGGGAGTCCCCCAGATACGCAGTATTTT,CGCATSGSPPDTQYF
.,TRBJ1-2,TRBV11-2,.,15,TGTGTCGGCAGCTTAGATCCGGGAGCAACCTATGGCTACACCTTC,CVGSLDPGATYGYTF
TRBD1,TRBJ2-1,TRBV14,.,11,TGTGCCAGCAGTCAAGCTAGGGGGCAGTCCTTC,CASSQARGQSF
TRBD1,TRBJ1-1,TRBV12-3/TRBV12-4,.,12,TGTGCCACAAGCCGGGGCCTCAGGGGGGCTTTCTTT,CATSRGLRGAFF
.,TRBJ1-1,TRBV4-1,.,15,TGCGCCAGCAGCCGAAGCCCCGGAGTAGATACTGAAGCTTTCTTT,CASSRSPGVDTEAFF
.,TRBJ2-1,TRBV11-3,.,12,TGTGCCAGCCATGACCAAACCAATGAGCAGTTCTTC,CASHDQTNEQFF